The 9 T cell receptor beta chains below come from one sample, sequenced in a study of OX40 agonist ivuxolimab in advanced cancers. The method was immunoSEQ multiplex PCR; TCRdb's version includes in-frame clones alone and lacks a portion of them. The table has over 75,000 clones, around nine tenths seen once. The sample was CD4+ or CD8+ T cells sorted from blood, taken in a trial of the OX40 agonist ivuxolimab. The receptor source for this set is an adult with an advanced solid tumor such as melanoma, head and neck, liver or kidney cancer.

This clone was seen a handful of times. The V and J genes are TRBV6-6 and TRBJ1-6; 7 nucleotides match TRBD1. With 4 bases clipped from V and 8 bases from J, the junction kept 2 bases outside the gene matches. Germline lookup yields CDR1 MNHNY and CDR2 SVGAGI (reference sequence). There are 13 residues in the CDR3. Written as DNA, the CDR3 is TGTGCCAGCAGTTTCGACAGGGATTCACCCCTCCACTTT. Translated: CASSFDRDSPLHF.

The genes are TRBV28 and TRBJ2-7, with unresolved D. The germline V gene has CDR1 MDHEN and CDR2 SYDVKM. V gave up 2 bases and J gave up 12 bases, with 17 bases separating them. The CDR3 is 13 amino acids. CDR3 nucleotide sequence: TGTGCCAGCAGTTTAGCGGCTAGGGCCAAGACGTACTTC. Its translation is CASSLAARAKTYF.

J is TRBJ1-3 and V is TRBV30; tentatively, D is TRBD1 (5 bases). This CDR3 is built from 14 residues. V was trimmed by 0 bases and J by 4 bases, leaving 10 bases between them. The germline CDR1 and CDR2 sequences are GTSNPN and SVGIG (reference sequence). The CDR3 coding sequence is TGTGCCTGGAGTGTACCGGGGCGAGGAAACACCATATATTTT. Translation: CAWSVPGRGNTIYF.

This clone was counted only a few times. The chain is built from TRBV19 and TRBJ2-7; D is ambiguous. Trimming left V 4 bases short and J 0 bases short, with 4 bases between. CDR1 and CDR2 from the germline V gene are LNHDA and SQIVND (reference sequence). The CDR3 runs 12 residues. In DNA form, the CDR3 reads TGTGCCAGTAGTACCAGCTCCTACGAGCAGTACTTC. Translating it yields CASSTSSYEQYF.

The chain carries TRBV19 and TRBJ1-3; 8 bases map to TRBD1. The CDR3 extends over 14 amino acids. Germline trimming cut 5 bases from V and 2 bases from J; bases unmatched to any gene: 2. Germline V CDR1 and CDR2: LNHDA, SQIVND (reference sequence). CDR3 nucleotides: TGTGCCAGTAGTGGACAGGGTCCTGGAAACACCATATATTTT. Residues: CASSGQGPGNTIYF.

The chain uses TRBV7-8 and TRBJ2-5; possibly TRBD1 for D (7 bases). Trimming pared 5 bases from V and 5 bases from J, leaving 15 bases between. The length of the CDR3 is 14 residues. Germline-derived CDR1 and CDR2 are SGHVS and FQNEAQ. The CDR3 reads CASSPRRGPETQYF. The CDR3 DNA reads TGTGCCAGCAGCCCCCGGAGGGGGCCTGAGACCCAGTACTTC. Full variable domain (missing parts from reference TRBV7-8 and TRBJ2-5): GAGVSQSPRYKVAKRGQDVALRCDPISGHVSLFWYQQALGQGPEFLTYFQNEAQLDKSGLPSDRFFAERPEGSVSTLKIQRTQQEDSAVYLCASSPRRGPETQYFGPGTRLLVL.

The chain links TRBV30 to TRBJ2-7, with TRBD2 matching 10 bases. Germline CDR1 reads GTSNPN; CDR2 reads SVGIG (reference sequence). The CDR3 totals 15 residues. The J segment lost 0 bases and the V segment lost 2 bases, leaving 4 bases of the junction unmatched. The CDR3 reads CAWSLGLAISYEQYF. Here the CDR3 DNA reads TGTGCCTGGAGTCTGGGACTAGCGATCTCCTACGAGCAGTACTTC.

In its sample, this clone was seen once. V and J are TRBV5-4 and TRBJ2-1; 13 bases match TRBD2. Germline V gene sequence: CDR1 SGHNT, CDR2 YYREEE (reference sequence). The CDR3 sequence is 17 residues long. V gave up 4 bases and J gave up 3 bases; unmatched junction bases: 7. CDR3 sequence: CASSPGTSGILYNEQFF. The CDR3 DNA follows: TGTGCCAGCAGCCCGGGGACTAGCGGGATTCTCTACAATGAGCAGTTCTTC.

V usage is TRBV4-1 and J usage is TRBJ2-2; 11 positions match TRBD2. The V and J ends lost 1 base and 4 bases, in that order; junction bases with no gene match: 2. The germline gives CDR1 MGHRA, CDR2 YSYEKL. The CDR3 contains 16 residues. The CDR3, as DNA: TGCGCCAGCAGCCAAGGGGGACTAGCGGCCACCGGGGAGCTGTTTTTT. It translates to CASSQGGLAATGELFF.